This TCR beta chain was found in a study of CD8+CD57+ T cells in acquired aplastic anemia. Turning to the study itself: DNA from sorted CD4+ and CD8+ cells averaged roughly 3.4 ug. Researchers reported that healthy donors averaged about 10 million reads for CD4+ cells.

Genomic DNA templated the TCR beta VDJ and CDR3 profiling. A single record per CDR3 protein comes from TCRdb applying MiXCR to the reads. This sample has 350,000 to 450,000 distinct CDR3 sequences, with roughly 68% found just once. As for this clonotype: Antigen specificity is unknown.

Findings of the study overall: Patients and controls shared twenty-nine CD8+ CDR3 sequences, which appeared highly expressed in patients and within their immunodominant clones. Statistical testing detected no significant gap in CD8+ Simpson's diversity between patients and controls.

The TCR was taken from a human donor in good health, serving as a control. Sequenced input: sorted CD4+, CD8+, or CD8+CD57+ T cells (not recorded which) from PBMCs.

The CDR3 loop reads CASGEGLGIYNSPLHF. CDR3 DNA sequence: TGTGCCAGCGGCGAAGGGTTAGGGATCTATAATTCACCCCTCCACTTT. This chain connects TRBV25-1 to TRBJ1-6; D gene ambiguous. Per the germline V gene, CDR1 is MGHDK and CDR2 is SYGVNS. There are 16 residues in the CDR3. The V gene lost 8 bases and the J gene lost 3 bases, with 17 bases spanning the gap.